The following is a T cell receptor beta chain sequence with its context. This sample stems from a study of T cell responses to AZD1222 COVID-19 vaccine. Clones were sequenced by immunoSEQ multiplex PCR, and TCRdb holds only the in-frame ones, with some missing. The repertoire holds about 34,000 clones, 70% to 90% seen once, with roughly 7% in the top ten. This CDR3 has 16 amino acids. Germline CDR1 reads MDHEN; CDR2 reads SYDVKM. V trimming: 4 bases; J trimming: 2 bases; junction bases outside the gene matches: 7. The rearrangement links TRBV28 to TRBJ2-3, with 9 bases lining up with TRBD2. The clonotype comes from an adult in good health. This specimen consisted of peripheral blood, obtained on day 0 of AZD1222 vaccination. CDR3 in amino acids: CASSSRTSANTDTQYF. CDR3 nucleotides: TGTGCCAGCAGTTCCCGGACTAGCGCCAACACAGATACGCAGTATTTT.